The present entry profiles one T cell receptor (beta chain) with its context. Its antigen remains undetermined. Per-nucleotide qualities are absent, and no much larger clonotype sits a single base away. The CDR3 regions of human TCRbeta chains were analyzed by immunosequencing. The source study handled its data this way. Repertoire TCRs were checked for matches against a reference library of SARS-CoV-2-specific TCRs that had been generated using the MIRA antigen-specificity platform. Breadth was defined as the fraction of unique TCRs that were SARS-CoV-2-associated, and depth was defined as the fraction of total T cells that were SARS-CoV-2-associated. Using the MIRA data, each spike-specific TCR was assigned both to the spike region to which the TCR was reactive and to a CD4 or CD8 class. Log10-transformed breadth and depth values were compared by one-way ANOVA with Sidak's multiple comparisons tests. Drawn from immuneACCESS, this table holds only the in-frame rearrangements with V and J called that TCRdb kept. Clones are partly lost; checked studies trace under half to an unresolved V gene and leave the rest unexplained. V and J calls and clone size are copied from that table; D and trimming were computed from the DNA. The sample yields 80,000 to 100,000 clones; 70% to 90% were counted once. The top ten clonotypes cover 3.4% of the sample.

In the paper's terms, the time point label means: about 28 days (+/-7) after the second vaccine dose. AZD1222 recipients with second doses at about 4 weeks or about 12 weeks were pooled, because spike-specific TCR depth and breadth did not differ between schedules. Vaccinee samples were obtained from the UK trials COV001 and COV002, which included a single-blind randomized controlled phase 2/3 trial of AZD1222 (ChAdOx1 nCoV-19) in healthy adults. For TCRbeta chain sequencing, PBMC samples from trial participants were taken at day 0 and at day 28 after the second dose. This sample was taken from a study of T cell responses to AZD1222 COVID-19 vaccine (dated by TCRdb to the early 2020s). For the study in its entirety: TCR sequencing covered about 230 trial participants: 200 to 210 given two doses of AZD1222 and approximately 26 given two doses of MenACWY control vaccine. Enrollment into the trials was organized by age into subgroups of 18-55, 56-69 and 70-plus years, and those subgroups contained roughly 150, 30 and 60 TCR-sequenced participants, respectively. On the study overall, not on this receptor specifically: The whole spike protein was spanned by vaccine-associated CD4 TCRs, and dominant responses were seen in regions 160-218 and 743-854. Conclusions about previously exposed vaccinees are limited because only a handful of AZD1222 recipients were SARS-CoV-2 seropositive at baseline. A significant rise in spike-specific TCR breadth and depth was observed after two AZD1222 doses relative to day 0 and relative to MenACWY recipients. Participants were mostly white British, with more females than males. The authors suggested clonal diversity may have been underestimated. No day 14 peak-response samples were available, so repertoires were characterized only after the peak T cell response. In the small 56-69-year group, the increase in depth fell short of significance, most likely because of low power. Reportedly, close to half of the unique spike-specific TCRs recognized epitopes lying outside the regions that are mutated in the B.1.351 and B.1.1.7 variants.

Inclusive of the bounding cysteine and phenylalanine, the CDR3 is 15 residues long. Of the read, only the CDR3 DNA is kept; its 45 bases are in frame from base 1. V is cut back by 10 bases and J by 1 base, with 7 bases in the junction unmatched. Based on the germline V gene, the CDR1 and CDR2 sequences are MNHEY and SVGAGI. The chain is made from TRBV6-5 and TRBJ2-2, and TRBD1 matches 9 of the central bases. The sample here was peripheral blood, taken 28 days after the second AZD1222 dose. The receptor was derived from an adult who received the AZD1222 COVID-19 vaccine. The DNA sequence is TGTGCCACGAAACCGGGACAGGGGAACACCGGGGAGCTGTTTTTT. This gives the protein CATKPGQGNTGELFF.